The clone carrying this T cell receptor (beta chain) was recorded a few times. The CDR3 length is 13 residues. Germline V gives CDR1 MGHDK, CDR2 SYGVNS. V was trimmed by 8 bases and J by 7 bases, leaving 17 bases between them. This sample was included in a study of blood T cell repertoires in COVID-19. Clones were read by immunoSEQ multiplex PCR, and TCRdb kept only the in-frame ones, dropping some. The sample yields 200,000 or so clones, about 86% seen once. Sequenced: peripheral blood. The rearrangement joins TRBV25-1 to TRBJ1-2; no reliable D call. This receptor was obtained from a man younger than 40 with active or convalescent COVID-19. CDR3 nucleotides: TGTGCCAGCTACGGAAACGCCCGGGGTGGCTACACCTTC. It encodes CASYGNARGGYTF.